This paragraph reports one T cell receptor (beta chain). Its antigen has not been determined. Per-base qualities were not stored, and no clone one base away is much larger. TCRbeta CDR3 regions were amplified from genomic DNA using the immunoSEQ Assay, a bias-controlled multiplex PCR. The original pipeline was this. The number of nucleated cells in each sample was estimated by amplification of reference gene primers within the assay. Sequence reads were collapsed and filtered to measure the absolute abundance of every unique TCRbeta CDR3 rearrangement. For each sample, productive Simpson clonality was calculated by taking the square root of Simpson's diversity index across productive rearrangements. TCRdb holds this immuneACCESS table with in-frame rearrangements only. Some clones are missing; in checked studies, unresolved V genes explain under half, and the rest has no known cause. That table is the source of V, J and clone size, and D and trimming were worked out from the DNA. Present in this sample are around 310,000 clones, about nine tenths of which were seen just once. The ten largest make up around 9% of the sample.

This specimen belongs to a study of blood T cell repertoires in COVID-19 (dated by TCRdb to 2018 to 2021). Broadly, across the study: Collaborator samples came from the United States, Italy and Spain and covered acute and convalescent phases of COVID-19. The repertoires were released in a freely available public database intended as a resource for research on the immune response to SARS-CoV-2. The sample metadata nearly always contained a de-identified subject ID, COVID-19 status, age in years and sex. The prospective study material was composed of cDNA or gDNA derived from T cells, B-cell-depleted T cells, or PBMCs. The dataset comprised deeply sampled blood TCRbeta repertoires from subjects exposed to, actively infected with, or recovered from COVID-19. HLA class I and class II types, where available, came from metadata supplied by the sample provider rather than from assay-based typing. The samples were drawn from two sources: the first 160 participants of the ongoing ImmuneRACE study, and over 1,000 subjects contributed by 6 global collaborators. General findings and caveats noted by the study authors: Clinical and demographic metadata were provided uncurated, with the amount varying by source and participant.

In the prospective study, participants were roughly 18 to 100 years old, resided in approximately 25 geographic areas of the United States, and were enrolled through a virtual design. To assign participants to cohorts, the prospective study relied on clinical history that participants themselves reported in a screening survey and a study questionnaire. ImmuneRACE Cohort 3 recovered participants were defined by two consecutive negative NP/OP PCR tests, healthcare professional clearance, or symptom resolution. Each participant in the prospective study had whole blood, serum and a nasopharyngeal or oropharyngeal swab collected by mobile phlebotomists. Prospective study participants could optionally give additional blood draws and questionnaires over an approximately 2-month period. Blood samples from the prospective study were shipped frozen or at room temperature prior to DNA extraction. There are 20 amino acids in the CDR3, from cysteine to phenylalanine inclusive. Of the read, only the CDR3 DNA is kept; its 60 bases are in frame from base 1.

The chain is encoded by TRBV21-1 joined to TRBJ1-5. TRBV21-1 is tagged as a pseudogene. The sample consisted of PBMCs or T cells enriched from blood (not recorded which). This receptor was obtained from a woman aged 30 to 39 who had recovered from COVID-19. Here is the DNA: TGTGCCAGCAGCAAAGCGAGGGTGACTTCTCTTCCTCCGGGCAATCAGCCCCAGCATTTT. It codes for CASSKARVTSLPPGNQPQHF.